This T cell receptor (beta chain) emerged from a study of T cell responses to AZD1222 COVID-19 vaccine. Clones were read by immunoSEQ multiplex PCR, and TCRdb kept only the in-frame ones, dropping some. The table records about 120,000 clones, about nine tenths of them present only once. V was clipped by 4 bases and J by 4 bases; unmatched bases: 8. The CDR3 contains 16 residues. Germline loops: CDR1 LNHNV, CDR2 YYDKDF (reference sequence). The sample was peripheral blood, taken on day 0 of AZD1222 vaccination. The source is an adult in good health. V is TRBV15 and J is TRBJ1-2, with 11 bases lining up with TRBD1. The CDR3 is CATSNGQGAAVYGYTF. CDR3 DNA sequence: TGTGCCACCAGCAACGGACAGGGGGCGGCAGTCTATGGCTACACCTTC.